This TCR beta chain was recovered during a study of blood T cell repertoires in COVID-19 (dated by TCRdb to the early 2020s). Turning to the overall study: The collaborator samples originated in the United States, Italy and Spain and spanned the acute and convalescent phases of COVID-19. The prospective study material was composed of cDNA or gDNA derived from T cells, B-cell-depleted T cells, or PBMCs. Subjects who had been exposed to COVID-19, were actively infected with it, or had recovered from it provided the deeply sampled blood TCRbeta repertoires that made up the dataset. The repertoires were released in a freely available public database meant as a resource for research on the immune response to SARS-CoV-2. Samples were obtained from the ongoing ImmuneRACE study (first 160 participants) and from over 1,000 subjects provided by 6 global collaborators. A de-identified subject ID, COVID-19 status, age in years and sex were almost always included in the sample metadata. Where available, HLA class I and class II types were taken from metadata supplied by the sample provider and were not determined by assay-based typing.

Study-wide conclusions, independent of this receptor: How much clinical and demographic metadata was included differed by source and by participant, and the metadata was provided uncurated.

The immunoSEQ Assay, a bias-controlled multiplex PCR, was used to amplify TCRbeta CDR3 regions from genomic DNA. The original pipeline was this. The number of nucleated cells in each sample was estimated from the amplification of reference gene primers within the assay. To quantify the absolute abundance of each unique TCRbeta CDR3 rearrangement, sequence reads were collapsed and filtered. For each sample, productive Simpson clonality was calculated by taking the square root of Simpson's diversity index across productive rearrangements. The immuneACCESS repertoire file appears here via TCRdb, limited to in-frame rearrangements. These files lack a portion of the clones; in checked studies, under half of the deficit traces to unresolved V genes, and the cause of the others is not known. The V and J calls and clone size are taken from that table; D and trimming were inferred from the DNA. Here the sample has approximately 170,000 clones; about nine tenths occur a single time. The ten largest clones represent around 9.9% of the sample.

This clone was recorded only once. The antigen it recognizes is unknown. Base qualities are not at hand, and no much larger clone is one base apart. At one collaborating source in Seattle, patients were enrolled during active infection and were followed longitudinally through the course of disease. Each collaborating institution followed its own protocols to collect whole blood in K2EDTA tubes. For TCRbeta analysis, collaborators shipped samples in one of three forms: frozen whole blood, isolated PBMCs, or DNA extracted from either of those sample types. The CDR3 spans 14 residues, from the cysteine through the phenylalanine. This entry keeps only the CDR3 DNA: 42 bases, framed from base 1. The germline V gene yields SGHDN for CDR1 and FVKESK for CDR2. The germline V and J ends show losses of 1 base and 8 bases respectively, and no gene match explains 5 bases of the junction.

The V gene is TRBV14 and the J gene is TRBJ2-1; 7 central bases correspond to TRBD2. The sample consisted of peripheral blood. This clonotype was sampled from a woman aged 60 to 75 with COVID-19, enrolled during active disease. The bases are TGTGCCAGCAGCCAAGGGACTAGATTCCATGAGCAGTTCTTC. This encodes CASSQGTRFHEQFF.